This TCR beta chain was identified during a study of OX40 agonist ivuxolimab in advanced cancers. Describing the broader study: The costimulatory receptor OX40 (CD134) was targeted by ivuxolimab, a fully human IgG2 agonistic monoclonal antibody. Intravenous ivuxolimab was administered to patients every 2 weeks at six dose levels: 0.01, 0.1, 0.3, 1.5, 3 and 10 mg/kg. Of the roughly 52 dose-escalation patients, hepatocellular carcinoma was present in roughly 19, melanoma in some 15, renal cell carcinoma in 9 and head and neck cancer in 9. In the dose-escalation cohort, approximately 80% of patients were male, and the mean age was 60 years with a range of about 23 to 79. Prior anti-PD-1, anti-PD-L1 or anti-CTLA-4 therapy was permitted, and approximately 41% of dose-escalation patients had received checkpoint inhibitors. Partial responses were achieved by three dose-escalation patients, of whom one had hepatocellular carcinoma and two had cutaneous melanoma. Peripheral TCRbeta sequencing aimed to test whether ivuxolimab altered TCR sequence diversity and caused clonal T-cell expansion. The paper describes the monotherapy dose-escalation part (N ≈ 52 patients) of the phase I trial of ivuxolimab. The paper's findings and limits, for the study overall: Low levels of normalized T-cell clonal expansion were also seen in some patients who did not respond. On average, CD8+ T cells showed more expanded clones than CD4+ T cells after ivuxolimab. Which antigens the clonally expanded peripheral T cells were specific for was not determined. At doses from 0.1 to 3.0 mg/kg, clonal expansion was seen in both CD4+ and CD8+ blood T cells between baseline and week 6. In the 0.1-3.0 mg/kg groups, partial responders were among the patients with the lowest normalized peripheral clonal expansion, particularly in CD8+ T cells.

To sequence the TCRbeta CDR3 region, genomic DNA was isolated from the sorted cells. TCRbeta CDR3 regions were sequenced using the immunoSEQ Assay. TCRdb provides this immuneACCESS table in a form limited to in-frame rearrangements. Some clones are lacking; in checked studies, under half of them reflect an unresolved V gene, and why the rest are absent is not known. The sample profile shows under 75,000 clones; 84% of them were found once. Roughly 0.79% of the sample goes to the ten largest clones. Patients with autoimmune disease history or receiving systemic immunosuppression were excluded from the trial. Peripheral blood for TCR sequencing was collected from all dose cohorts at baseline, on cycle 4 day 1, and on cycle 7 day 1. Samples came from an open-label, multicenter, first-in-human phase I dose-escalation trial of ivuxolimab. The trial enrolled adults with locally advanced or metastatic head and neck squamous cell, hepatocellular, melanoma or renal cell carcinoma. Before TCR sequencing, CD4+ T cells and CD8+ T cells were sorted from peripheral blood as separate populations.

CDR1 and CDR2 were assigned from the germline V gene as SGHTA and FQGNSA. The trim is 1 base for V and 1 base for J, with a gap of 7 bases between the germline ends. There are 14 amino acids in the CDR3, from cysteine to phenylalanine inclusive. Only CDR3 DNA remains: 42 bases, in frame from the first base. This clone was counted between two and nine times. Its specific antigen is unknown. No base-level quality is on record; no much larger clone is a single base apart. This receptor was identified in an adult with an advanced solid tumor such as melanoma, head and neck, liver or kidney cancer. Recombination linked TRBV7-2 to TRBJ1-1, with the D gene too uncertain to name. This specimen consisted of CD4+ or CD8+ T cells sorted from blood, obtained in a trial of the OX40 agonist ivuxolimab. At the DNA level, the sequence is TGTGCCAGCAGCTTAGGAGGGCCGAACACTGAAGCTTTCTTT. It encodes CASSLGGPNTEAFF.